The 6 T cell receptor beta chains below all came from one sample that was sequenced in a study of beta chain features in type 1 diabetes. All of the isolated RNA was reverse transcribed, so expressed TCRB transcripts were sequenced. Sequenced by immunoSEQ multiplex PCR; TCRdb stores in-frame clones only, minus some. The repertoire consists of about 340,000 clones, with 7.5% to 9% occurring once and the leading ten covering less than 0.45%. The specimen was central memory CD4+ T cells from blood. These receptors all stem from a woman aged 18-29 years in good health.

In this sample, this clone turned up once. The CDR3 DNA sequence: TGTGCCAGCAGTTTACGGGGGGAACACGAGCAGTACTTC. Its protein product is CASSLRGEHEQYF. The chain is built from TRBV7-2 and TRBJ2-7, with TRBD2 matching over 7 bases. Germline V gives CDR1 SGHTA, CDR2 FQGNSA. The CDR3 totals 13 residues. V trimming: 6 bases; J trimming: 5 bases; junction bases outside the gene matches: 7. Supplemented by reference TRBV7-2 and TRBJ2-7, the full variable domain reads GAGVSQSPSNKVTEKGKDVELRCDPISGHTALYWYRQSLGQGLEFLIYFQGNSAPDKSGLPSDRFSAERTGGSVSTLTIQRTQQEDSAVYLCASSLRGEHEQYFGPGTRLTVT.

In this sample, this clone turned up a few times. J is TRBJ2-2 and V is TRBV28; tentatively, D is TRBD1 (8 bases). This CDR3 has 15 amino acids. Per germline, CDR1 MDHEN and CDR2 SYDVKM. Trimming shortened V by 5 bases and J by 3 bases, and 13 bases separated the two germline ends. CDR3 in amino acids: CASSTQGGHTGELFF. The CDR3 coding sequence is TGTGCCAGCAGTACACAGGGGGGGCACACCGGGGAGCTGTTTTTT.

The table lists this clone with a few counts. The chain employs TRBV7-9 and TRBJ2-7, with D maybe TRBD1 (7 bases). V lost 5 bases to trimming and J lost 6 bases, with 20 bases between them. Per the germline V gene, CDR1 is SEHNR and CDR2 is FQNEAQ (reference sequence). The CDR3 spans 15 residues. The CDR3 loop is CASSPEQGRSVEQYF. CDR3 DNA: TGTGCCAGCAGCCCCGAACAGGGGAGGTCGGTCGAGCAGTACTTC.

This clone was counted a few times. The junction does not match germline at one end; this may be a read error. J is TRBJ2-7 and V is TRBV19; D gene ambiguous. CDR1 and CDR2 from the germline V gene are LNHDA and SQIVND (reference sequence). This CDR3 is built from 13 residues. The CDR3 sequence is CASSVEMAGEQYF. The CDR3 DNA sequence: TGTGCCAGTAGTGTAGAAATGGCCGGCGAGCAGTACTTC.

This clone was detected only a few times. V is TRBV7-3 and J is TRBJ1-1, with TRBD1 identical over 7 bases. The V gene's germline CDR1 is SGHTA and CDR2 FQGTGA. The CDR3 runs to 15 residues. The V and J ends lost 4 bases and 5 bases, in that order; junction bases with no gene match: 10. The CDR3 nucleotides are TGTGCCAGCAGCTCAACAGGGGCCCCCAGGACTGAAGCTTTCTTT. Translating gives CASSSTGAPRTEAFF. Full variable domain (missing parts from reference TRBV7-3 and TRBJ1-1): GAGVSQTPSNKVTEKGKYVELRCDPISGHTALYWYRQSLGQGPEFLIYFQGTGAADDSGLPNDRFFAVRPEGSVSTLKIQRTERGDSAVYLCASSSTGAPRTEAFFGQGTRLTVV.

The V and J genes are TRBV18 and TRBJ2-5, with D possibly being TRBD1 or TRBD2 (6 bases each). The tail of the sequence fits TRBJ2-7 better, so the J call may be wrong. The length of the CDR3 is 14 residues. Looked up from germline, CDR1 is KGHSH and CDR2 is LQKENI. The CDR3 here is CASRPGGAFGEQYF. The CDR3 nucleotides read TGTGCCAGCCGACCCGGGGGCGCCTTCGGCGAGCAGTACTTC.